This T cell receptor beta chain was sequenced during a study of T cell repertoires in cytomegalovirus infection (dated by TCRdb to between 2018 and 2020). About the full investigation: Donor HLA type was relevant to the analysis, as public TCR beta signatures indicated carriage of CMV infection together with the matching HLA type. The research as a whole found: In both this cohort and an independent roughly 350-donor cohort, the cumulative frequency of public TCR beta family members distinguished carriers of CMV infection plus the relevant HLA type. The ex vivo response was dominated by HLA-C-restricted CMV-specific TCR beta clonotypes, which also provided the single most frequent clonotype in two of eight donors.

As regards this clonotype: The specificity of this receptor is unknown. No much larger clonotype is one base removed from it; base qualities were not supplied.

TCRdb shows the sequencer as Illumina HiSeq 1500. TCRdb redid the processing of the public reads, applying fastp at Q25 and MiXCR, and retained in-frame beta chains. Rows are combined by CDR3 protein, so each entry shows the most common genes and DNA. Within this sample are more than 650,000 distinct CDR3 sequences, with less than 40% of them counted one time only. Jointly, the top ten make up 2.5% to 3.5% of the sample. Taken from cysteine to phenylalanine, the CDR3 has 16 residues. Left in the record is the CDR3 DNA by itself, 48 bases read in frame from the first base. Trimming at the junction amounts to 3 bases on V and 1 base on J, and the germline ends lie 15 bases apart. CDR1 and CDR2 were assigned from the germline V gene as SNHLY and FYNNEI.

Material for sequencing was PBMCs. The receptor's source is a human donor in good health (CMV status not recorded). Some clones in this sample may be carry-over from other donors' samples. The sequence is built from TRBV2 and TRBJ1-1, with the D segment identity uncertain. The nucleotides read TGTGCCAGCAGTGACTCTAGGAGCGGTTGGAACACTGAAGCTTTCTTT. Translation gives CASSDSRSGWNTEAFF.